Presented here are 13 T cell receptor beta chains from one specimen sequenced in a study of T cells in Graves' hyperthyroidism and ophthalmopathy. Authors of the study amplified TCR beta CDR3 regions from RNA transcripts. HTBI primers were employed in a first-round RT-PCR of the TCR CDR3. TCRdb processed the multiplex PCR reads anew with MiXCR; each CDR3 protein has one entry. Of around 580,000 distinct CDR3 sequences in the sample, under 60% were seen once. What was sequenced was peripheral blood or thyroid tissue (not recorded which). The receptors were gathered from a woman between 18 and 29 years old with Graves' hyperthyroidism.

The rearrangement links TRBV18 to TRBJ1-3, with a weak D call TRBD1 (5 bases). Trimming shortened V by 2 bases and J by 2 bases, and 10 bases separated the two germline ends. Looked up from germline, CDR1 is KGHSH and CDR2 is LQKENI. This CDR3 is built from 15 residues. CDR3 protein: CASSPEGMAGNTIYF. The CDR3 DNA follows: TGTGCCAGCTCACCAGAGGGGATGGCTGGAAACACCATATATTTT.

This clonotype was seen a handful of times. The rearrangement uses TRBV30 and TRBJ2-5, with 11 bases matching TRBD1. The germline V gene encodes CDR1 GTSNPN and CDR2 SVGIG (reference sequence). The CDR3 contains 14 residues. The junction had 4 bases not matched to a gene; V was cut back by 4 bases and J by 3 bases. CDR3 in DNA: TGTGCCTGGACGGACAGGGGGCGCGAAGAGACCCAGTACTTC. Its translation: CAWTDRGREETQYF.

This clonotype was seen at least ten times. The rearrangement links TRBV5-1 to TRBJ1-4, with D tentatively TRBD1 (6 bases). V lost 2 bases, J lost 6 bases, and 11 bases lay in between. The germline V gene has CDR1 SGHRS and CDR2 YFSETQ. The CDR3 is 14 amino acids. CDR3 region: CASSFDRKDEKLFF. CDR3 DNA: TGCGCCAGCAGCTTCGACAGGAAGGATGAAAAACTGTTTTTT.

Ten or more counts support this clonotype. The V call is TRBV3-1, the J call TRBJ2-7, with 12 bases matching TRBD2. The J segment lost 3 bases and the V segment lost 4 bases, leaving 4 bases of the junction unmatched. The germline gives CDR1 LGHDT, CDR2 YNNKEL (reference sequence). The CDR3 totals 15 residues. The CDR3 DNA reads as TGTGCCAGCAGCCCTACGACTAGCGGGAGCTACGAGCAGTACTTC. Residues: CASSPTTSGSYEQYF.

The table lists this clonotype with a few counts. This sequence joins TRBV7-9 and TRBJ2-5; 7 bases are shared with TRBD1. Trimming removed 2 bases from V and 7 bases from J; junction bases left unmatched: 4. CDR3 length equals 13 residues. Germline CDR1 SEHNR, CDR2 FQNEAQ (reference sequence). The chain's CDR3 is CASSLRRTGTQYF. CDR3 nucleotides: TGTGCCAGCAGCTTAAGGAGGACAGGGACCCAGTACTTC.

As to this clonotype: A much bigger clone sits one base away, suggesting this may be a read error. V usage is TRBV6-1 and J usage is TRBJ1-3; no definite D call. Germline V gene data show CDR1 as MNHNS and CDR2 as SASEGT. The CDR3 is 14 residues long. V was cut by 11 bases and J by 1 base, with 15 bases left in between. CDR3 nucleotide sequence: TGTGCCTGCAAAACCAGTTGGTCTGGAAACACCATATATTTT. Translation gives CACKTSWSGNTIYF.

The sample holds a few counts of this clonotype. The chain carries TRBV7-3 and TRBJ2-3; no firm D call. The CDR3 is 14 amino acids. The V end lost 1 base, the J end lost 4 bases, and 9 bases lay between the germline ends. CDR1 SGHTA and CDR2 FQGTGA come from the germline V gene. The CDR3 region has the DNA TGTGCCAGCAGCTTAAGGGCCGCCGCAGATACGCAGTATTTT. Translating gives CASSLRAAADTQYF. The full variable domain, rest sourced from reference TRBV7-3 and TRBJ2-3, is GAGVSQTPSNKVTEKGKYVELRCDPISGHTALYWYRQSLGQGPEFLIYFQGTGAADDSGLPNDRFFAVRPEGSVSTLKIQRTERGDSAVYLCASSLRAAADTQYFGPGTRLTVL.

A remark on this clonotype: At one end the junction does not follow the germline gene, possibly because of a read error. CDR3 region: CSVARRGYVF. DNA for the CDR3: TGCAGCGTTGCGCGGAGGGGCTACGTCTTC. The chain recombines TRBV29-1 with TRBJ2-5; D is perhaps TRBD2 (6 bases). Germline CDR1 SQVTM, CDR2 ANQGSEA. The CDR3 is made up of 10 amino acids.

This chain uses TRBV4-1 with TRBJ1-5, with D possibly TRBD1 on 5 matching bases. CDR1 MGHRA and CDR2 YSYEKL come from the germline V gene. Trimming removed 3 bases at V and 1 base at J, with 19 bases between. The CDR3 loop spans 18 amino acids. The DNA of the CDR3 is TGCGCCAGCAGCCAGTGGGGACGGGGGAGGATCAGCAATCAGCCCCAGCATTTT. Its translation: CASSQWGRGRISNQPQHF.

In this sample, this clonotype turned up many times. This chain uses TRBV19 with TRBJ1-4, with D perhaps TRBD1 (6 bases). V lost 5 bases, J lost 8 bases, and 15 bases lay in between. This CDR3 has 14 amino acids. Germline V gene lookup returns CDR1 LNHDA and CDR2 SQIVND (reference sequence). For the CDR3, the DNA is TGTGCCAGTAGTTACGACAGGTCGGACGAAAAACTGTTTTTT. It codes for CASSYDRSDEKLFF.

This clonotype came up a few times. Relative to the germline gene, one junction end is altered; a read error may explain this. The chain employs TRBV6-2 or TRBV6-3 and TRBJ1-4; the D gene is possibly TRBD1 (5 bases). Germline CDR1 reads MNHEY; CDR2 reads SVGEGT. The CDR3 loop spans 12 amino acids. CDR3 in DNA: TGTGCCAGCACCTCAACGGGGGAAAACCTGTTTTTT. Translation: CASTSTGENLFF.

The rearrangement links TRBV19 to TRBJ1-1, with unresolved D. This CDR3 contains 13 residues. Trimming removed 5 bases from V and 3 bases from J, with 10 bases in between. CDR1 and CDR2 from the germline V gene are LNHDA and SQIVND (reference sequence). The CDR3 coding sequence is TGTGCCAGTAGTCCATACCTTCACACTGAAGCTTTCTTT. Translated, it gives CASSPYLHTEAFF.

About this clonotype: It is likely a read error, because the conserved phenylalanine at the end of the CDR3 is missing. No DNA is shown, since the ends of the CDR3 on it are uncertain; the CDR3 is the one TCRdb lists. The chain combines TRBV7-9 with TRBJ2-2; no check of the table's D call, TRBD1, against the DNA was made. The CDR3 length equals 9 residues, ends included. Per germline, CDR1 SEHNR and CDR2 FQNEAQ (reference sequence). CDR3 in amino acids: CASSPGEVG.